Sequencing of this T cell receptor beta chain was carried out in a study of blood T cell repertoires in COVID-19. The overall study: Collection of acute and convalescent COVID-19 samples took place in the United States, Italy and Spain. T cells, B-cell-depleted T cells, or PBMCs supplied cDNA or gDNA.

This clone was counted a single time. The table came from immunoSEQ multiplex PCR; TCRdb's copy has only in-frame clones and leaves some out. In the table there are some 220,000 clones, 82% of which are singletons. Trimming pared 4 bases from V and 0 bases from J, leaving 26 bases between. The germline gives CDR1 SGHRS, CDR2 YFSETQ. The CDR3 runs 20 residues. The J gene is TRBJ2-1, the V gene TRBV5-1, with a weak D call TRBD1 (6 bases). This receptor was identified in a woman aged 70-85 years with COVID-19, enrolled during active disease. The sequenced sample was peripheral blood. This chain's CDR3 is CASSVGQRMRNKYSYNEQFF. DNA for the CDR3: TGCGCCAGCAGCGTTGGACAGCGGATGCGGAATAAATACTCCTACAATGAGCAGTTCTTC.